This section outlines one TCR beta chain sequence together with its context. CDR3 length: 13 amino acids. V shed 4 bases, J shed 5 bases, and the junction held 3 bases outside the gene matches. CDR1 is LNHDA, CDR2 SQIVND, per germline (reference sequence). This specimen belongs to a study of cytomegalovirus exposure and HLA in healthy donors. About the study: Around 87 million unique TCRs, all from HLA-typed donors, were included in an early release of the data.

Primers: 60 Vbeta forward and 13 Jbeta reverse. Some clones are missing from TCRdb's copy, which holds only in-frame ones; the method was immunoSEQ multiplex PCR. This table has around 98,000 clones, more than 70% appearing once. This TCR derives from a woman aged 40-49 years in good health and CMV-seronegative. Material for sequencing was PBMCs. J is TRBJ2-5 and V is TRBV19; 8 bases line up with TRBD2. As DNA, the CDR3 is TGTGCCAGTAGTAAGACTAGCGTTGAGACCCAGTACTTC. Residues: CASSKTSVETQYF.